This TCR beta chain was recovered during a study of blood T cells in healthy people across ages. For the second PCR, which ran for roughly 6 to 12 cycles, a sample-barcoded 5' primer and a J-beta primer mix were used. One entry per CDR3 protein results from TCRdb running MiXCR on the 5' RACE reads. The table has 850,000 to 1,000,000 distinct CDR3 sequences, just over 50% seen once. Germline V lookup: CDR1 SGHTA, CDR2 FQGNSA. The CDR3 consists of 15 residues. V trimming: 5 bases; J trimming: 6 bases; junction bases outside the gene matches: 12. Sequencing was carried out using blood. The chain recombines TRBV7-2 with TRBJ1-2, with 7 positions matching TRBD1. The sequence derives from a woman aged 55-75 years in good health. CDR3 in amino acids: CASSKTSGTEDGYTF. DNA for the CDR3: TGTGCCAGCAGCAAGACTAGCGGGACAGAGGATGGCTACACCTTC.